This TCR beta chain was retrieved from a study of cytomegalovirus exposure and HLA in healthy donors. Findings and caveats of the study: The study had only CMV serostatus as immune exposure information. Productive rates of about 87% or about 30% were seen for most TCR beta V segments in an earlier analysis.

The PCR contained 60 Vbeta and 13 Jbeta primers. Some clones are missing from TCRdb's copy, which holds only in-frame ones; the method was immunoSEQ multiplex PCR. Here the sample spans under 250,000 clones, around 78% being singletons. About this clone itself: Its specificity is unknown.

This receptor was obtained from a man aged 25-45 years in good health and CMV-seronegative. The sample comprised PBMCs.

This chain's CDR3 is CASSTGRQVTTDTQYF. In DNA, the CDR3 is TGCGCCAGCAGCACCGGGCGACAGGTCACCACAGATACGCAGTATTTT. J is TRBJ2-3 and V is TRBV5-1, with D possibly matching TRBD1 (6 bases). V was cut by 4 bases and J by 2 bases, with 17 bases left in between. The CDR3 has 16 residues. Germline CDR1 SGHRS, CDR2 YFSETQ.